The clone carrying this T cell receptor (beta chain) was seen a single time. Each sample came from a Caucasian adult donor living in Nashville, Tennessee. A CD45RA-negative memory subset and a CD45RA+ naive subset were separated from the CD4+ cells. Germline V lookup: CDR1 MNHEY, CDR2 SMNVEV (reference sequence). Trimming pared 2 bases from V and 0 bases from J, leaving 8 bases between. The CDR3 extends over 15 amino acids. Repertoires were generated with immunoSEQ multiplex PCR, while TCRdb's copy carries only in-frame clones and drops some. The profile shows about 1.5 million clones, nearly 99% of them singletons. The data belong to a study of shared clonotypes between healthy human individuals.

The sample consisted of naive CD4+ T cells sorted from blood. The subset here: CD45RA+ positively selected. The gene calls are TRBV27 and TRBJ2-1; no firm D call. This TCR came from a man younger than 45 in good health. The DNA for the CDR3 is TGTGCCAGCAGTTTAGCGTCTAGCTCCTACAATGAGCAGTTCTTC. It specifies CASSLASSSYNEQFF.